Listed here are 2 T cell receptor beta chains from one sample, sequenced in a study of shared clonotypes between healthy human individuals. This table comes from immunoSEQ multiplex PCR, and its TCRdb copy is limited to in-frame clones, with some not included. The table includes about 2.4 million clones, over 85% detected once. The specimen sequenced was naive CD4+ T cells from PBMCs. This sample's subset: CD45RA+ positively selected. The source is a young man in good health. Some clones in this sample may be carry-over from other donors' samples.

In its sample, this clone was seen a few times. Other DNA sequences in this specimen translate into the identical CDR3. This rearrangement joins TRBV28 to TRBJ2-7, with 7 bases fitting TRBD2. Unmatched junction bases numbered 6, after V lost 6 bases and J lost 1 base. The germline gives CDR1 MDHEN, CDR2 SYDVKM. The CDR3 length is 14 residues. The CDR3 spells CASSWVGGSYEQYF. The CDR3 DNA follows: TGTGCCAGCAGCTGGGTGGGGGGGTCCTACGAGCAGTACTTC.

The chain combines TRBV15 with TRBJ1-6; TRBD1 agrees at 9 bases. Trimming cost V 3 bases and J 9 bases; bases outside gene matches: 6. The CDR3 has 15 residues. Germline V gene data show CDR1 as LNHNV and CDR2 as YYDKDF (reference sequence). CDR3 amino acids: CATSSNRGQGSPLHF. CDR3 coding DNA: TGTGCCACCAGCAGCAACAGGGGGCAGGGTTCACCCCTCCACTTT.